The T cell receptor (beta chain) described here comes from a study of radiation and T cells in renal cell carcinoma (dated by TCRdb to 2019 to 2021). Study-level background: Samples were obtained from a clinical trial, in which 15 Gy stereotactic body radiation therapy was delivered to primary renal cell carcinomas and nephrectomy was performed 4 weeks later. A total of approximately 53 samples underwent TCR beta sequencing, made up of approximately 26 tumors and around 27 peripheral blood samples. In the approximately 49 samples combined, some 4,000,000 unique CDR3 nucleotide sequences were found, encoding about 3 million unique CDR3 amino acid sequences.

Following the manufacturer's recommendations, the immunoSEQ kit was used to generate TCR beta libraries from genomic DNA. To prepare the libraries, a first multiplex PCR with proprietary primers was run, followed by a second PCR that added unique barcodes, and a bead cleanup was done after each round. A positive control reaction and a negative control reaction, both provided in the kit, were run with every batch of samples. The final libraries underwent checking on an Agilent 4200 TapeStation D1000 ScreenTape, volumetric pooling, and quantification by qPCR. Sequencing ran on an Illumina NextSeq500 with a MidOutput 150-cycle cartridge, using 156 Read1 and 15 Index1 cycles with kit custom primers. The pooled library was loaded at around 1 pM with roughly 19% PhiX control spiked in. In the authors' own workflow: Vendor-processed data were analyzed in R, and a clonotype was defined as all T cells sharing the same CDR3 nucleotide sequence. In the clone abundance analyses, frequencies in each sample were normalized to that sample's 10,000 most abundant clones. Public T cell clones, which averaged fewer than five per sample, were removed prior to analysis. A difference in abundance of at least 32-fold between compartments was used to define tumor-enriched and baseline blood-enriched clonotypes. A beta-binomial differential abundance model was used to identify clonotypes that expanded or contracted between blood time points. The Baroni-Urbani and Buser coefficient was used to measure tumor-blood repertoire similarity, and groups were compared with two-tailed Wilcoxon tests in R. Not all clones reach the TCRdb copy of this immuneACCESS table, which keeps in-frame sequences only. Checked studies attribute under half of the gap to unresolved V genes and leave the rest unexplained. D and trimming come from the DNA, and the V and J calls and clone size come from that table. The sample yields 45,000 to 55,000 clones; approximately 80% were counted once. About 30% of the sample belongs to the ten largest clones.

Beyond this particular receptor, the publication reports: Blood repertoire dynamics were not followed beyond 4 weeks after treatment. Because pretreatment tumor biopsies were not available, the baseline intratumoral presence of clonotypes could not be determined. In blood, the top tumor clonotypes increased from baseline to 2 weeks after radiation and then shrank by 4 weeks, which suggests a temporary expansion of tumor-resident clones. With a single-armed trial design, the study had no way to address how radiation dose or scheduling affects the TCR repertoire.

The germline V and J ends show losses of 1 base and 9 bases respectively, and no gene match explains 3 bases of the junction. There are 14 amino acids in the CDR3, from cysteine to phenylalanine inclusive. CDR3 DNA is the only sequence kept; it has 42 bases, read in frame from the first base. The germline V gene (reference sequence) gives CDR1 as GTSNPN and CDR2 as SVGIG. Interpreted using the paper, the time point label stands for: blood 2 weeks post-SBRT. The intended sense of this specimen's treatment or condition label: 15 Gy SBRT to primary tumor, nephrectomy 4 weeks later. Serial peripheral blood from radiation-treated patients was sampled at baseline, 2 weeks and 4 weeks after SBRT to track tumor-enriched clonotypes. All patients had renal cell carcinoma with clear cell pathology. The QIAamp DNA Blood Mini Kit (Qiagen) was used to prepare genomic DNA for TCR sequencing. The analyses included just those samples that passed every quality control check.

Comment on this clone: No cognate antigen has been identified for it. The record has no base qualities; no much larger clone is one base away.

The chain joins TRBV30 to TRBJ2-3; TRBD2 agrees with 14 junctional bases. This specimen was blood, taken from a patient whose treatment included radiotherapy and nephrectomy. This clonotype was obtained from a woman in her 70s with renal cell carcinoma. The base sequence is TGTGCCTGGAGTGACGGGACTAGCGGGAGAACGCAGTATTTT. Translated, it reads CAWSDGTSGRTQYF.